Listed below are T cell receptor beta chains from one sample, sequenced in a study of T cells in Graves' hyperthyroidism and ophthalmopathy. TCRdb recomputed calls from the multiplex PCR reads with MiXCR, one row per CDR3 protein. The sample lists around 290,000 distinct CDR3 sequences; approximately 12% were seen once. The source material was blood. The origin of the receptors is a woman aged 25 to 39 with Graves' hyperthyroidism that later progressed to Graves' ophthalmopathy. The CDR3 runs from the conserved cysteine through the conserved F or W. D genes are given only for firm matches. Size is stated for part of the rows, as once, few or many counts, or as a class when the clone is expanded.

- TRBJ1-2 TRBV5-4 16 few TGTGCCAGCAGCTTCTTTTTGGGGACGGGGAACTATGGCTACACCTTC CASSFFLGTGNYGYTF
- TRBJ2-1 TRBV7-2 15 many TGTGCCAGCAGCTTAGCAGGGGCTGGGTACAATGAGCAGTTCTTC CASSLAGAGYNEQFF
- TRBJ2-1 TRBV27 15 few TGTGCCAGCAGCCGGGGAGTTAGGTCCTACAATGAGCAGTTCTTC CASSRGVRSYNEQFF
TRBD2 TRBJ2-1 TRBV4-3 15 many TGCGCCAGCAGCCTTAGCGGGAGAGTGTACAATGAGCAGTTCTTC CASSLSGRVYNEQFF
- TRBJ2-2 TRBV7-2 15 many TGTGCCAGCAGCTTACAACTGGGGGACACCGGGGAGCTGTTTTTT CASSLQLGDTGELFF
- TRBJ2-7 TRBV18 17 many TGTGCCAGCTCACCACCCCCCAGGGGACCTAGCTCCTACGAGCAGTACTTC CASSPPPRGPSSYEQYF
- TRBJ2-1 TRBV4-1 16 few TGCGCCAGCAGCCAAGATGGGGATTGGGGCTACAATGAGCAGTTCTTC CASSQDGDWGYNEQFF
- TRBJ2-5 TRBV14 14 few TGTGCCAGCAGCCAAGGGAATAGCGGAGAGACCCAGTACTTC CASSQGNSGETQYF
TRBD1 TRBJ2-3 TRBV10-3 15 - TGTGCCATCGGTGAGGGGACAGGGGACAGGGATACGCAGTATTTT CAIGEGTGDRDTQYF
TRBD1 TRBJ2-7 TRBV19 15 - TGTGCCAGTAGTCCCACAGGGGGAGCTTCCTACGAGCAGTACTTC CASSPTGGASYEQYF
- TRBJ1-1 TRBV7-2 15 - TGTGCCAGCAGCTTAGTCGGACGGGGGGTCACTGAAGCTTTCTTT CASSLVGRGVTEAFF
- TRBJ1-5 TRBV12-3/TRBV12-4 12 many TGTGCCAGCAGTCTACAGGGCCAGCCCCAGCATTTT CASSLQGQPQHF
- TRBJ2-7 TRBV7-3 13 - TGTGCCAGCAGTTGGGACTTCGGATATGAGCAGTACTTC CASSWDFGYEQYF
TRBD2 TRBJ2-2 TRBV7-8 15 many TGTGCCAGCAGCCTTAGCGGGGTTAACACCGGGGAGCTGTTTTTT CASSLSGVNTGELFF
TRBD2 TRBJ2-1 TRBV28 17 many TGTGCCAGCAGCCCACTATGGTCCGGGAGGGCCAACAATGAGCAGTTCTTC CASSPLWSGRANNEQFF
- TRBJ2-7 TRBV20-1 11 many TGCAGTGCTAGGACTGAATACGAGCAGTACTTC CSARTEYEQYF
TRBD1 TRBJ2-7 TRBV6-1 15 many TGTGCCACCAGGCCTCTTTCAGGGGGATCCTACGAGCAGTACTTC CATRPLSGGSYEQYF
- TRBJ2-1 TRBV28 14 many TGTGCCAGCAGGAAGGGGGACTTAAACAATGAGCAGTTCTTC CASRKGDLNNEQFF
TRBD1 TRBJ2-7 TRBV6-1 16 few TGTGCCAGCATGGGCCGGGAGGACAGGGGAGGTTACGAGCAGTACTTC CASMGREDRGGYEQYF
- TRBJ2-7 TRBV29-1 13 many TGCAGCGTTGAGGGCGGGACCTCCTACGAGCAGTACTTC CSVEGGTSYEQYF
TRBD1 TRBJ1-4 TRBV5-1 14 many TGCGCCAGCAGCTTTGACAGGGGAAGTGAAAAACTGTTTTTT CASSFDRGSEKLFF
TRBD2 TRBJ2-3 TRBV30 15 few TGTGCCTGGAGCCCCCTAGCGGATAACACAGATACGCAGTATTTT CAWSPLADNTDTQYF
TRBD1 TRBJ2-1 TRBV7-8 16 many TGTGCCAGCAGGAACCAACCCGGGACAGACTACAATGAGCAGTTCTTC CASRNQPGTDYNEQFF
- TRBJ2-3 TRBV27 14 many TGTGCCAGCAGTTTTTGGGCTGCGCAGGATGGGCAGTATTTT CASSFWAAQDGQYF
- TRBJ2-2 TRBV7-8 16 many TGTGCCAGCAGCCCTAGACTAACCTGGAACACCGGGGAGCTGTTTTTT CASSPRLTWNTGELFF
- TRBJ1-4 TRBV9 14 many TGTGCCAGCAGCGCCGACAGTGGCGGGGAAAAACTGTTTTTT CASSADSGGEKLFF
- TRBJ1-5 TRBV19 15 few TGTGCCAGTAGTATTCGCGCCGTGGCCAATCAGCCCCAGCATTTT CASSIRAVANQPQHF
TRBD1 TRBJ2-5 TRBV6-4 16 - TGTGCCAGCAGTGAACGGGACAGGGGGCGACAGGAGACCCAGTACTTC CASSERDRGRQETQYF
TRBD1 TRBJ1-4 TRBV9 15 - TGTGCCAGCAGCGTCACAGGGGAAGGTGATGAAAAACTGTTTTTT CASSVTGEGDEKLFF
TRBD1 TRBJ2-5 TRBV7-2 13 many TGTGCCAGCAGCATCGGGACAGGCGAGACCCAGTACTTC CASSIGTGETQYF
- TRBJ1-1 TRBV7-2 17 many TGTGCCAGCAGCTTAGAACCCTCGAGGGGCTTGAACACTGAAGCTTTCTTT CASSLEPSRGLNTEAFF
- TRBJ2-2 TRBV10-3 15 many TGTGCCATCAGTGAGCTCTGGGCCGGAACCGGGGAGCTGTTTTTT CAISELWAGTGELFF
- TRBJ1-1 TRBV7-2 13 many TGTGCCAGCAGCTTAGGGTCGGCGAGGCTAGCTTTCTTT CASSLGSARLAFF
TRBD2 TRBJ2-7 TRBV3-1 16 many TGTGCCAGCAGCCAAGGGCTAGCGGGAGGAACGAACGAGCAGTACTTC CASSQGLAGGTNEQYF
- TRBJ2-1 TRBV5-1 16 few TGCGCCAGCAGCCCTGTCCCAGCGGAGGGGGTGGATGAGCAGTTCTTC CASSPVPAEGVDEQFF
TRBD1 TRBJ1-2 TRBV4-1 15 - TGCGCCAGCAGCCAAGAGGTCGACAGGGGATACGGCTACACCTTC CASSQEVDRGYGYTF
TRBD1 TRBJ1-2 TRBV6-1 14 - TGTGCCAGCAGTTATACACAGGGGGCGAAAGGCTACACCTTC CASSYTQGAKGYTF
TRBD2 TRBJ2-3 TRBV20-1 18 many TGCAGTGCTAGTGAACTAGCGGGAGCGTTTTGGAACACAGATACGCAGTATTTT CSASELAGAFWNTDTQYF
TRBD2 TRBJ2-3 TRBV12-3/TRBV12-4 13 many TGTGCCAGCCGGGGGGGCGGCACAGATACGCAGTATTTT CASRGGGTDTQYF
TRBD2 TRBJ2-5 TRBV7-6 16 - TGTGCCAGCAGCGGCCGGGGACTAGCGGGAGTAGAGACCCAGTACTTC CASSGRGLAGVETQYF
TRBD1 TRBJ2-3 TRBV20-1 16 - TGCAGCGCTATTGGGCGAACAGGGGGGCACACAGATACGCAGTATTTT CSAIGRTGGHTDTQYF
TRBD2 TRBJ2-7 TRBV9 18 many TGTGCCAGCAGCGAGGGGGAGGGTACTGGCGGGAGGGCACACGAGCAGTACTTC CASSEGEGTGGRAHEQYF
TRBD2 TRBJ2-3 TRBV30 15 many TGTGCCTGGAGTGCCACTAGCGGGAGAACAGATACGCAGTATTTT CAWSATSGRTDTQYF
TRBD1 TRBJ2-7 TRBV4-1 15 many TGCGCCAGCAGCTTAGGGGTAAGGGGGCTCGGCGAGCAGTACTTC CASSLGVRGLGEQYF
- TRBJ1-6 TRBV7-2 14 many TGTGCCAGCAGCTTACAGGGTCCGGTTTCACCCCTCCACTTT CASSLQGPVSPLHF
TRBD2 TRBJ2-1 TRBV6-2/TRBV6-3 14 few TGTGCCAGCCTTTTAGCGGGAGGAGACAATGAGCAGTTCTTC CASLLAGGDNEQFF
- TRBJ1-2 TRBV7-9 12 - TGTGCCAGCTCAGCAGCGAACTATGGCTACACCTTC CASSAANYGYTF
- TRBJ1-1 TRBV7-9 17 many TGTGCCAGCAGCTTTAATAGCCTGGATCTTATGAACACTGAAGCTTTCTTT CASSFNSLDLMNTEAFF
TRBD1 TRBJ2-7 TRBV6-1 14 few TGTGCCAGCAGTAGGGGCAGGGGGCTAGGGGAGCAGTACTTC CASSRGRGLGEQYF